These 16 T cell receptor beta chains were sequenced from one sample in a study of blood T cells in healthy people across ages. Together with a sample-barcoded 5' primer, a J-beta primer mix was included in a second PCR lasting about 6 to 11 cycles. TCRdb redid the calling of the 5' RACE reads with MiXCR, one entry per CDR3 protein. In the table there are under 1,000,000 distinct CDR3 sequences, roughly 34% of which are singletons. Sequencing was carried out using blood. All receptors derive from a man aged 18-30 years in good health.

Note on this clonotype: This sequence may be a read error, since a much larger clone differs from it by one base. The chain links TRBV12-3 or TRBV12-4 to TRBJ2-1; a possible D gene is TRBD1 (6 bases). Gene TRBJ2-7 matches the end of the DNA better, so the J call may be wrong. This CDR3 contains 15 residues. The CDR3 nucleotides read TGTGCCAGCACCCACCGGGGACAAGGTATCAATGAGCAGTACTTC. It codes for CASTHRGQGINEQYF.

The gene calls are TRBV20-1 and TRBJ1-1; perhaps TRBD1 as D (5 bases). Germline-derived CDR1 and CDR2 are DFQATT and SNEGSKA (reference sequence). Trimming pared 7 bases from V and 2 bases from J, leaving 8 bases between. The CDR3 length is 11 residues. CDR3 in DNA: TGCAGTGACAGGCCCAACACTGAAGCTTTCTTT. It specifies CSDRPNTEAFF.

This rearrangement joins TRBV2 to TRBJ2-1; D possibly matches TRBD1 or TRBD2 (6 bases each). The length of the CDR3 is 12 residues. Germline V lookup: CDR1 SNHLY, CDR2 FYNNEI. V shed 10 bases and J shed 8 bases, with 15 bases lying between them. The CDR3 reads CAIHPGGDEQFF. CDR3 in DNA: TGTGCCATCCACCCCGGGGGCGATGAGCAGTTCTTC.

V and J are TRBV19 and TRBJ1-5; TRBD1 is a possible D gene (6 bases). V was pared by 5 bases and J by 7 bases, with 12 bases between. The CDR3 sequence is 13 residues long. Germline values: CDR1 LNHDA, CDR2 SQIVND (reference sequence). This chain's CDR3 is CASSPWTVQPQHF. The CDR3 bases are TGTGCCAGTAGTCCGTGGACAGTCCAGCCCCAGCATTTT. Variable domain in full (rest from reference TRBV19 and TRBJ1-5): DGGITQSPKYLFRKEGQNVTLSCEQNLNHDAMYWYRQDPGQGLRLIYYSQIVNDFQKGDIAEGYSVSREKKESFPLTVTSAQKNPTAFYLCASSPWTVQPQHFGDGTRLSIL.

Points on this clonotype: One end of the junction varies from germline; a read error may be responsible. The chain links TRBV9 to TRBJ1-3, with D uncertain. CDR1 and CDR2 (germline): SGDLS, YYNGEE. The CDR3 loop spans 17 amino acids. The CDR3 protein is CANSVEPTSWGLNTIYF. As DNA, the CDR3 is TGTGCCAACAGCGTAGAACCCACATCTTGGGGATTAAACACCATATATTTT.

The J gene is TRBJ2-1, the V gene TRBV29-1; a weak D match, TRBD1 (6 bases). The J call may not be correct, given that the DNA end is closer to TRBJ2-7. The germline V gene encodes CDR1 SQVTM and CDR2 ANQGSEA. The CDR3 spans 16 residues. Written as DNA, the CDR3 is TGCAGCGTTGAATTGCGGAAAGGGGGTTCCTACAATGAGCAGTACTTC. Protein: CSVELRKGGSYNEQYF.

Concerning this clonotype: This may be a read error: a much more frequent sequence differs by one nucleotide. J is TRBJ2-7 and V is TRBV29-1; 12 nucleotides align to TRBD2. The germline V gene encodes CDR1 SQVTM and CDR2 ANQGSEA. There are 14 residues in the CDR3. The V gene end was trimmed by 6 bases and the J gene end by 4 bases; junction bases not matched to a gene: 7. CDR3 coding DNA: TGCAGCGTGCGGACTAGCGGGGCGGCTTACGAGCAGTACTTC. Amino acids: CSVRTSGAAYEQYF.

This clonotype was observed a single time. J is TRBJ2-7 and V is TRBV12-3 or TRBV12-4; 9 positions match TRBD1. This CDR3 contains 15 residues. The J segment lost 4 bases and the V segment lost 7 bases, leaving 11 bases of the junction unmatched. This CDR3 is CASTKGGTGLYEQYF. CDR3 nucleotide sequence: TGTGCCAGCACCAAAGGGGGGACAGGGTTATACGAGCAGTACTTC.

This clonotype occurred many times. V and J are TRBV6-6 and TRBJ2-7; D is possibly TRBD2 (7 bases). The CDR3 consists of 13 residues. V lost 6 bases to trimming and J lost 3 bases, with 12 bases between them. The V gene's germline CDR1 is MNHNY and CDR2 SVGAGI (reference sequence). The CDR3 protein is CASSGGPYYEQYF. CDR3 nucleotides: TGTGCCAGCAGCGGGGGGCCGTACTACGAGCAGTACTTC.

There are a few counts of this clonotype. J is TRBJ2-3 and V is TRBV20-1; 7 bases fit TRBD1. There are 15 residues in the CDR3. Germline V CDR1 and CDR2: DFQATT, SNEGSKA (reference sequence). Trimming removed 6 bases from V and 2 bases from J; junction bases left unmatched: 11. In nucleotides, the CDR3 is TGCAGTGCCAAACTACAGGGGCGGCTCACAGATACGCAGTATTTT. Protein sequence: CSAKLQGRLTDTQYF.

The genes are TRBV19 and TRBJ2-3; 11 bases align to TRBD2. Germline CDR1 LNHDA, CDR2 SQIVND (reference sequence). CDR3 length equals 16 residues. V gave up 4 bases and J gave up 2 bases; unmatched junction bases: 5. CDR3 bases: TGTGCCAGTAGTACCCGGACTAGCGGGTACACAGATACGCAGTATTTT. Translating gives CASSTRTSGYTDTQYF.

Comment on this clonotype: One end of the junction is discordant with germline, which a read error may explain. This CDR3 reads CDSSQDLNKEETQYF. CDR3 in DNA: TGTGACAGCAGCCAAGATCTTAATAAGGAGGAGACCCAGTACTTC. This rearrangement joins TRBV4-2 to TRBJ2-4; D unclear. The J call may be mistaken, given a closer DNA end match to TRBJ2-5. The germline CDR1 and CDR2 sequences are LGHNA and YNFKEQ. There are 15 residues in the CDR3.

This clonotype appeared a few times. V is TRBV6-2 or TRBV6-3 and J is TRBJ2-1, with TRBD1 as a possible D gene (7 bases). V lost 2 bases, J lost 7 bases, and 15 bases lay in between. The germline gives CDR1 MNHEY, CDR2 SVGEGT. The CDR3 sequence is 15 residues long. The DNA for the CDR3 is TGTGCCAGCAGTTACCCTAGCGCAGGGGGTAATGAGCAGTTCTTC. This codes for CASSYPSAGGNEQFF.

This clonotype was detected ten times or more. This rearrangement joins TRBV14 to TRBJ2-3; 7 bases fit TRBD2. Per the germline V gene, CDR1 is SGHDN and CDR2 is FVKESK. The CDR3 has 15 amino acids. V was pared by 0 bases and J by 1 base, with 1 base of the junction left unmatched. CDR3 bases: TGTGCCAGCAGCCAAGATCGGGAGGGCACAGATACGCAGTATTTT. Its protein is CASSQDREGTDTQYF.

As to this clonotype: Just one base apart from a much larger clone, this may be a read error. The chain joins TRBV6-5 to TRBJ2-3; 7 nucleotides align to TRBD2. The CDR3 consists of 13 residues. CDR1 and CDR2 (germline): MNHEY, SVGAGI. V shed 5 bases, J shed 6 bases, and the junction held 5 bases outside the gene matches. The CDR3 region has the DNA TGTGCCAGCAGTCACCGGGAGGTCGATACGCAGTATTTT. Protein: CASSHREVDTQYF.

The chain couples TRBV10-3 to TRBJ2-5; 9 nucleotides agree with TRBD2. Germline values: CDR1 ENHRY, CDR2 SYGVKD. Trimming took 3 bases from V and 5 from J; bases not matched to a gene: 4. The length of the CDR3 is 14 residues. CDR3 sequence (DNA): TGTGCCATCAGTGATGGGACTAGCTTTGAGACCCAGTACTTC. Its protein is CAISDGTSFETQYF.